The 13 T cell receptor beta chains in this list originate from one sample, sequenced in a study of PD-1 blockade in mismatch repair-deficient tumors (dated by TCRdb to 2015 to 2018). Libraries came from the immunoSEQ multiplex PCR assay. TCRdb took over this immuneACCESS table, retaining in-frame rearrangements with V and J assigned. Such tables are incomplete; in checked studies, under half of the missing clones stem from an unresolved V gene, and the remainder is unexplained. For this sample there are 30,000 to 40,000 clones; approximately 85% appear just once. 3.9% of the sample rests with the top ten. Sequencing used peripheral blood, obtained less than 95 weeks after starting pembrolizumab. The receptors come from an adult with mismatch repair-deficient cancer.

A few counts support this clone. The gene calls are TRBV10-3 and TRBJ2-7; no definite D call. V was clipped by 0 bases and J by 5 bases, with 2 bases between them. The CDR3 runs 11 residues. CDR1 is ENHRY, CDR2 SYGVKD, per germline. This CDR3 reads CAISESNEQYF. CDR3 DNA: TGTGCCATCAGTGAGTCGAACGAGCAGTACTTC.

The chain couples TRBV6-5 to TRBJ2-2; no definite D call. CDR3 length: 13 residues. Between the trimmed V and J ends, which lost 5 bases and 2 bases, there was a span of 6 bases. In germline, CDR1 is MNHEY, CDR2 SVGAGI. The CDR3 nucleotides are TGTGCCAGCAGTGCAACCAACACCGGGGAGCTGTTTTTT. Amino acids: CASSATNTGELFF.

The chain couples TRBV7-9 to TRBJ2-7; the match to TRBD2 covers 8 bases. The CDR3 is 15 residues long. Germline CDR1 SEHNR, CDR2 FQNEAQ (reference sequence). The ends lost 0 bases at V and 1 base at J; junction bases unmatched: 2. The CDR3 sequence: CASSLATSVSYEQYF. As DNA, the CDR3 is TGTGCCAGCAGCTTAGCGACTAGCGTTTCCTACGAGCAGTACTTC.

Only a few counts were recorded for this clone. The CDR3 nucleotides read TGTGCCAGCAGCATCAGGGGGACGAACTATGGCTACACCTTC. Translated, it gives CASSIRGTNYGYTF. The J gene is TRBJ1-2, the V gene TRBV11-2, with 7 bases fitting TRBD1. From germline, CDR1 is SGHAT and CDR2 FQNNGV. The V gene end was trimmed by 5 bases and the J gene end by 2 bases; junction bases not matched to a gene: 5. The CDR3 is 14 amino acids.

The sample holds one count of this clone. V usage is TRBV18 and J usage is TRBJ2-2; unclear D gene. Trimming stripped 2 bases from V and 3 bases from J, with 10 bases between. CDR3 length: 15 residues. In germline, CDR1 is KGHSH, CDR2 LQKENI. As DNA, the CDR3 is TGTGCCAGCTCACCAAGGTTTGGGGACACCGGGGAGCTGTTTTTT. This translates into CASSPRFGDTGELFF.

In this sample, this clone turned up once. The CDR3 loop is CASTPGSGSYNEQFF. Written as DNA, the CDR3 is TGTGCCAGCACCCCCGGGAGCGGGAGCTACAATGAGCAGTTCTTC. The chain links TRBV11-2 to TRBJ2-1; 8 nucleotides agree with TRBD2. This CDR3 region has 15 residues. The junction had 8 bases not matched to a gene; V was cut back by 7 bases and J by 3 bases. CDR1 and CDR2 from the germline V gene are SGHAT and FQNNGV.

The chain is built from TRBV5-4 and TRBJ2-2, with 8 bases lining up with TRBD2. After removal of 4 bases from V and 2 bases from J, the junction contained 7 bases not matched to a gene. The CDR3 totals 16 residues. Looked up from germline, CDR1 is SGHNT and CDR2 is YYREEE (reference sequence). The CDR3 coding sequence is TGTGCCAGCAGCCCGTATAGCGGGACAAACACCGGGGAGCTGTTTTTT. This sequence encodes CASSPYSGTNTGELFF.

This clone is medium-sized. This chain uses TRBV19 with TRBJ1-2, with no clear D. The CDR3 covers 11 residues. Germline CDR1 reads LNHDA; CDR2 reads SQIVND (reference sequence). Between the trimmed V and J ends, which lost 7 bases and 7 bases, there was a span of 10 bases. The CDR3 nucleotides are TGTGCCAGTAAAAGTTTCTTTGGCTACACCTTC. Protein product: CASKSFFGYTF.

This chain links TRBV6-1 with TRBJ2-7; 8 nucleotides agree with TRBD2. Germline V gene data show CDR1 as MNHNS and CDR2 as SASEGT. This CDR3 has 13 residues. V trimming: 5 bases; J trimming: 5 bases; junction bases outside the gene matches: 5. CDR3 sequence reads: CASSPLAGNEQYF. CDR3 sequence (DNA): TGTGCCAGCAGTCCCTTAGCGGGAAACGAGCAGTACTTC.

The rearrangement joins TRBV19 to TRBJ1-1; D remains ambiguous. Germline V gives CDR1 LNHDA, CDR2 SQIVND (reference sequence). This CDR3 region has 15 residues. V was clipped by 5 bases and J by 0 bases, with 13 bases between them. In DNA form, the CDR3 reads TGTGCCAGTAGTGCCTTTCTTCGGTTGAACACTGAAGCTTTCTTT. Protein sequence: CASSAFLRLNTEAFF.

V gene TRBV4-2 combines with J gene TRBJ1-1; possible D gene TRBD1, 5 bases. The CDR3 is 11 residues long. CDR1 and CDR2 from the germline V gene are LGHNA and YNFKEQ. The V end was cut by 1 base, the J end by 10 bases, with 7 bases between. The CDR3 nucleotides are TGTGCCAGCAGCCAAGGGGACGGAGCTTTCTTT. Its translation is CASSQGDGAFF.

The chain links TRBV7-2 to TRBJ2-2; the match to TRBD1 covers 10 bases. This CDR3 has 14 residues. Germline V lookup: CDR1 SGHTA, CDR2 FQGNSA. V was clipped by 5 bases and J by 6 bases; unmatched bases: 3. In DNA form, the CDR3 reads TGTGCCAGCAGCCGTGGACAGGGGGCCGGGGAGCTGTTTTTT. As protein: CASSRGQGAGELFF.

The CDR3 loop reads CASSPLVWEGYYEQYF. The CDR3 bases are TGTGCCAGCAGCCCCCTCGTGTGGGAGGGATACTACGAGCAGTACTTC. The chain carries TRBV14 and TRBJ2-7; 7 bases align to TRBD2. V was clipped by 4 bases and J by 3 bases; unmatched bases: 12. The V gene's germline CDR1 is SGHDN and CDR2 FVKESK. This CDR3 comprises 16 residues.